The 16 T cell receptor beta chains below all came from one sample that was sequenced in a study of T cell repertoires in ileal Crohn's disease. As to time point: proximal margin of the surgical specimen (macroscopically non-inflamed). TCRdb's table, derived via immunoSEQ multiplex PCR, lists solely in-frame clones and lacks some. The repertoire holds about 7,200 clones, with about 73% as singletons. Sequencing input: ileal tissue. These receptors were collected from an adult with Crohn's disease.

V gene TRBV7-2 combines with J gene TRBJ2-7; 8 nucleotides line up with TRBD1. Looked up from germline, CDR1 is SGHTA and CDR2 is FQGNSA. Trimming at V came to 5 bases and at J to 3 bases, leaving 3 bases not matched to a gene. The CDR3 length is 13 residues. The DNA of the CDR3 is TGTGCCAGCAGCCGGACAGGGAACTACGAGCAGTACTTC. It encodes CASSRTGNYEQYF.

The gene calls are TRBV19 and TRBJ2-3; 15 nucleotides match TRBD2. CDR1 and CDR2 (germline): LNHDA, SQIVND (reference sequence). CDR3 length: 17 residues. With V trimmed by 9 bases and J by 6 bases, 13 bases remained unmatched. CDR3 region: CASGGLAGGPAGDTQYF. The CDR3 DNA sequence: TGTGCCAGCGGGGGACTAGCGGGAGGACCCGCCGGGGATACGCAGTATTTT.

This rearrangement joins TRBV5-6 to TRBJ2-1; the match to TRBD1 covers 8 bases. Germline V lookup: CDR1 SGHDT, CDR2 YYEEEE. The length of the CDR3 is 17 residues. J was trimmed by 0 bases and V by 4 bases; bases with no gene match: 9. This CDR3 reads CASSPEYGQGSYNEQFF. Written as DNA, the CDR3 is TGTGCCAGCAGCCCGGAATACGGACAGGGCTCCTACAATGAGCAGTTCTTC. Combining the CDR3 with reference TRBV5-6 and TRBJ2-1 gives the whole variable domain DAGVTQSPTHLIKTRGQQVTLRCSPKSGHDTVSWYQQALGQGPQFIFQYYEEEERQRGNFPDRFSGHQFPNYSSELNVNALLLGDSALYLCASSPEYGQGSYNEQFFGPGTRLTVL.

This chain uses TRBV11-2 with TRBJ2-7, with 9 positions matching TRBD1. This CDR3 spans 15 amino acids. The ends lost 3 bases at V and 3 bases at J; junction bases unmatched: 6. Germline CDR1 reads SGHAT; CDR2 reads FQNNGV. CDR3 protein: CASSFGGTGNYEQYF. CDR3 DNA sequence: TGTGCCAGCAGCTTCGGGGGGACAGGGAACTACGAGCAGTACTTC.

The chain employs TRBV2 and TRBJ2-7, with 7 bases matching TRBD2. The V and J ends lost 4 bases and 3 bases, in that order; junction bases with no gene match: 6. CDR3 length equals 14 residues. Germline CDR1 is SNHLY and CDR2 is FYNNEI. In DNA form, the CDR3 reads TGTGCCAGCAGTGTAGGGAGGGTTCTCTACGAGCAGTACTTC. Protein sequence: CASSVGRVLYEQYF.

This clone showed up just once. This chain connects TRBV10-3 to TRBJ1-3, with 9 positions matching TRBD1. The CDR3 consists of 15 residues. V was pared by 11 bases and J by 4 bases, with 12 bases of the junction left unmatched. Germline CDR1 is ENHRY and CDR2 is SYGVKD. The CDR3 reads CASSGQGSLGNTIYF. In nucleotides, the CDR3 is TGTGCCTCCTCGGGACAGGGCTCGCTCGGAAACACCATATATTTT.

The gene calls are TRBV18 and TRBJ2-2; 9 nucleotides line up with TRBD1. J gave up 4 bases and V 3 bases, and 12 bases lay outside the gene matches. CDR3 length: 18 residues. CDR1 and CDR2 (germline): KGHSH, LQKENI. CDR3 residues: CASSPRTGVRASTGELFF. CDR3 coding DNA: TGTGCCAGCTCACCCCGGACAGGGGTGAGGGCGAGCACCGGGGAGCTGTTTTTT.

This clone was counted a few times. The CDR3 DNA reads TGTGCCAGCAGGGGGACTAGCGGATCCTACGAGCAGTACTTC. Amino acids: CASRGTSGSYEQYF. This sequence joins TRBV25-1 and TRBJ2-7, with 11 bases aligning to TRBD2. This CDR3 region has 14 residues. The germline V gene has CDR1 MGHDK and CDR2 SYGVNS. The V segment lost 6 bases and the J segment 1 base; nucleotides outside the gene matches: 2.

The chain recombines TRBV5-1 with TRBJ2-1, with TRBD2 matching over 10 bases. The trim removed 0 bases at V and 7 bases at J, leaving 4 bases unmatched. Germline V gene data show CDR1 as SGHRS and CDR2 as YFSETQ. The CDR3 loop spans 15 amino acids. CDR3: CASSLASGSFNEQFF. The DNA of the CDR3 is TGCGCCAGCAGCTTGGCTAGCGGGAGTTTTAATGAGCAGTTCTTC.

This rearrangement joins TRBV28 to TRBJ1-1; D unclear. CDR3 length: 14 amino acids. Germline V gives CDR1 MDHEN, CDR2 SYDVKM. The V and J ends lost 1 base and 8 bases respectively, with 14 bases between them. In nucleotides, the CDR3 is TGTGCCAGCAGTTTATTCACCGGCAGCGCGGAAGCTTTCTTT. It encodes CASSLFTGSAEAFF.

This sequence joins TRBV25-1 and TRBJ2-1, with 9 bases fitting TRBD1. The germline V gene encodes CDR1 MGHDK and CDR2 SYGVNS. V gave up 3 bases and J gave up 4 bases; unmatched junction bases: 7. The length of the CDR3 is 16 residues. The CDR3 region has the DNA TGTGCCAGCAGTGATATTGGACAGGGGAATTACAATGAGCAGTTCTTC. Amino acids: CASSDIGQGNYNEQFF.

The V and J genes are TRBV6-5 and TRBJ2-2, with TRBD1 matching over 7 bases. Germline assignment: CDR1 MNHEY and CDR2 SVGAGI. CDR3 size: 13 residues. V lost 2 bases, J lost 13 bases, and 7 bases stayed unmatched. The CDR3 protein is CASSYEGGRGLFF. The CDR3 nucleotides read TGTGCCAGCAGTTACGAAGGGGGCCGGGGGCTGTTTTTT.

V is TRBV6-4 and J is TRBJ2-5, with D possibly matching TRBD2 (6 bases). V was shortened by 2 bases and J by 3 bases, with 22 bases between the two germline ends. Germline loops: CDR1 MRHNA, CDR2 SNTAGT. This CDR3 region has 18 residues. CDR3 residues: CASSDRRGTDLYEETQYF. Written as DNA, the CDR3 is TGTGCCAGCAGTGACAGGCGGGGAACTGACCTGTACGAAGAGACCCAGTACTTC.

The table lists this clone with a count of one. The rearrangement uses TRBV5-4 and TRBJ1-6, with D unresolved. The CDR3 has 15 residues. The ends were cut back, 0 bases at V and 3 bases at J, with 7 bases in the middle. Germline-derived CDR1 and CDR2 are SGHNT and YYREEE (reference sequence). The CDR3 loop is CASSLGDHYNSPLHF. CDR3 coding DNA: TGTGCCAGCAGCTTGGGTGATCACTATAATTCACCCCTCCACTTT. Together with reference TRBV5-4 and TRBJ1-6, the CDR3 gives the full variable domain: ETGVTQSPTHLIKTRGQQVTLRCSSQSGHNTVSWYQQALGQGPQFIFQYYREEENGRGNFPPRFSGLQFPNYSSELNVNALELDDSALYLCASSLGDHYNSPLHFGNGTRLTVT.

The V and J genes are TRBV5-4 and TRBJ2-2, with 7 bases aligning to TRBD1. The CDR3 has 14 amino acids. CDR1 is SGHNT and CDR2 is YYREEE in the germline V gene (reference sequence). The V segment lost 0 bases and the J segment 6 bases; nucleotides outside the gene matches: 2. Written as DNA, the CDR3 is TGTGCCAGCAGCTTGGGCAGGGGGTCCGGGGAGCTGTTTTTT. This gives the protein CASSLGRGSGELFF. The full variable domain, with the rest looked up from reference TRBV5-4 and TRBJ2-2, is ETGVTQSPTHLIKTRGQQVTLRCSSQSGHNTVSWYQQALGQGPQFIFQYYREEENGRGNFPPRFSGLQFPNYSSELNVNALELDDSALYLCASSLGRGSGELFFGEGSRLTVL.

The chain combines TRBV5-1 with TRBJ2-5, with D perhaps matching TRBD2 (5 bases). CDR3 size: 13 residues. Germline V gene data show CDR1 as SGHRS and CDR2 as YFSETQ. The V end was cut by 5 bases, the J end by 1 base, with 9 bases between. The CDR3, as DNA: TGCGCCAGCAGTAGGGAGACCCAAGAGACCCAGTACTTC. Amino acids: CASSRETQETQYF.